The 7 T cell receptor beta chains in this list originate from one sample, sequenced in a study of blood T cell repertoires in COVID-19 (dated by TCRdb to the early 2020s). The protocol used for the library was the immunoSEQ multiplex PCR assay. What TCRdb holds here is the immuneACCESS table cut down to in-frame rearrangements. Part of the clones is not present; checked against another copy, under half of the missing clones reflect an unresolved V gene, and the others are unexplained. This sample lists tens of thousands of clones; 85% were detected once. The ten largest clones take up nearly 10% of the sample. What was sequenced was peripheral blood. These receptors came from a human donor in a cohort sampled during active COVID-19.

J is TRBJ2-2 and V is TRBV7-8, with D tentatively TRBD2 (5 bases). CDR1 is SGHVS, CDR2 FQNEAQ, per germline. There are 16 residues in the CDR3. V was pared by 5 bases and J by 2 bases, with 15 bases between. The CDR3 protein is CASSPGRTANTGELFF. CDR3 sequence (DNA): TGTGCCAGCAGCCCGGGGAGAACTGCTAACACCGGGGAGCTGTTTTTT.

J is TRBJ1-3 and V is TRBV25-1, with D hard to call. From germline, CDR1 is MGHDK and CDR2 SYGVNS. The V end was cut by 6 bases, the J end by 1 base, with 16 bases between. CDR3 length: 16 residues. The CDR3 loop is CASSPAGIPSGNTIYF. The CDR3 nucleotides are TGTGCCAGCAGCCCTGCGGGGATTCCTTCTGGAAACACCATATATTTT.

This clone is a singleton in its sample. The rearrangement links TRBV6-2 or TRBV6-3 to TRBJ2-7; 8 bases fit TRBD1. The V gene end was trimmed by 2 bases and the J gene end by 0 bases; junction bases not matched to a gene: 3. Germline V gene sequence: CDR1 MNHEY, CDR2 SVGEGT. The CDR3 sequence is 15 residues long. The CDR3 sequence is CASSYGTGNSYEQYF. CDR3 coding DNA: TGTGCCAGCAGTTACGGGACAGGAAACTCCTACGAGCAGTACTTC.

V gene TRBV4-1 combines with J gene TRBJ2-7, with D perhaps TRBD2 (6 bases). This CDR3 is 18 amino acids long. Germline V gives CDR1 MGHRA, CDR2 YSYEKL. The V and J ends lost 1 base and 6 bases respectively, with 25 bases between them. Written as DNA, the CDR3 is TGCGCCAGCAGCCAAGGTACGGGGGTTTTGGGCTATAGCGGCGAGCAGTACTTC. Translating gives CASSQGTGVLGYSGEQYF.

CDR3 region: CASSQDQGYGYTF. CDR3 nucleotides: TGTGCCAGCAGCCAAGATCAGGGCTATGGCTACACCTTC. The genes are TRBV4-2 and TRBJ1-2, with a weak D call TRBD1 (5 bases). V was pared by 0 bases and J by 4 bases, with 6 bases between. CDR3 length equals 13 residues. Germline V CDR1 and CDR2: LGHNA, YNFKEQ.

The V and J genes are TRBV19 and TRBJ2-1, with D maybe TRBD2 (6 bases). Trimming removed 5 bases from V and 6 bases from J, with 11 bases in between. There are 13 residues in the CDR3. From germline, CDR1 is LNHDA and CDR2 SQIVND (reference sequence). In nucleotides, the CDR3 is TGTGCCAGTAGTTTGGGACTTCTCAATGAGCAGTTCTTC. Its translation is CASSLGLLNEQFF.

V usage is TRBV9 and J usage is TRBJ2-2; TRBD1 matches at 8 bases. CDR3 length equals 15 residues. Germline trimming cut 4 bases from V and 3 bases from J; bases unmatched to any gene: 5. Germline loops: CDR1 SGDLS, CDR2 YYNGEE. CDR3 DNA: TGTGCCAGCAGCTCACAGGGGGTGGACACCGGGGAGCTGTTTTTT. Protein sequence: CASSSQGVDTGELFF. The whole variable domain, filled in from reference TRBV9 and TRBJ2-2, reads DSGVTQTPKHLITATGQRVTLRCSPRSGDLSVYWYQQSLDQGLQFLIQYYNGEERAKGNILERFSAQQFPDLHSELNLSSLELGDSALYFCASSSQGVDTGELFFGEGSRLTVL.